This T cell receptor (beta chain) is drawn from a study of monozygotic twins with cystic fibrosis. Study as a whole: Library input was 2.5 to 3.5 micrograms of fragmented DNA, with approximately 15 PCR cycles. Study-wide results and caveats: No link emerged between shared CDR3 counts and age, concordance or severity. Co-twins had the most similar V usage for 13 of 16 pairs, J for 8. Median Simpson clonality of 0.0095 suggested naive T cells predominated.

Sequencing used immunoSEQ multiplex PCR; TCRdb keeps in-frame clones, though not all of them. Among approximately 24,000 clones listed, 95% to 98% were seen once. The CDR3 is 16 amino acids. Trimming removed 0 bases at V and 7 bases at J, with 16 bases between. Germline V lookup: CDR1 SGHTA, CDR2 FQGNSA. Notes on this clone: The antigen is not known.

The clonotype comes from a girl aged 2-10 years with cystic fibrosis. The V and J genes are TRBV7-2 and TRBJ2-1; D might be TRBD1 or TRBD2, each matching 7 bases. Specimen: blood. CDR3 in amino acids: CASSLAGGPGGNEQFF. The CDR3 DNA sequence: TGTGCCAGCAGCTTAGCGGGAGGGCCAGGGGGAAATGAGCAGTTCTTC.